Here is one TCR beta chain with its context. V lost 3 bases to trimming and J lost 11 bases, with 10 bases between them. The CDR3 runs 11 residues. Germline V CDR1 and CDR2: SGHAT, FQDESV (reference sequence). The record originates from a study of OX40 agonist ivuxolimab in advanced cancers. Libraries were prepared by immunoSEQ multiplex PCR; TCRdb keeps only in-frame clonotypes and omits some of them. The table has roughly 70,000 clones, roughly 86% seen once. This clonotype was obtained from an adult with an advanced solid tumor such as melanoma, head and neck, liver or kidney cancer. The specimen comprised CD4+ or CD8+ T cells sorted from blood, sampled in a trial of the OX40 agonist ivuxolimab. V gene TRBV11-1 combines with J gene TRBJ1-1; no reliable D call. As DNA, the CDR3 is TGTGCCAGCAGCTTCGGGCGTCTTGCTTTCTTT. Amino acid sequence: CASSFGRLAFF.